The TCR beta chain under discussion was sequenced for a study of blood T cell repertoires in COVID-19. There are 14 residues in the CDR3. V was cut by 4 bases and J by 6 bases, with 14 bases left in between. Germline loops: CDR1 SGHKS, CDR2 YYEKEE (reference sequence). Sequencing used immunoSEQ multiplex PCR; TCRdb keeps in-frame clones, though not all of them. The table has 250,000 to 350,000 clones, 70% to 90% seen once. The clonotype comes from a woman younger than 45 who had recovered from COVID-19. Material for sequencing was PBMCs or T cells enriched from blood (not recorded which). This chain joins TRBV5-5 and TRBJ2-1; possibly TRBD1 for D (6 bases). The CDR3 loop reads CASSPRDKPNEQFF. The CDR3 DNA reads TGTGCCAGCAGCCCCAGGGACAAACCCAATGAGCAGTTCTTC.